A single sample gave rise to the 31 T cell receptor beta chains below, sequenced in a study of T-cell memory formation after mild COVID-19. TCRdb analysed the 5' RACE reads with MiXCR anew, one entry per CDR3 protein. Among 580,000 or so distinct CDR3 sequences listed, 17% were seen once. The sample comprised PBMCs or a T cell subset sorted from them (not recorded which). These receptors all stem from an adult woman who had mild COVID-19 (a few samples of this study predate the infection). Cell type and time point are not known.

This clonotype was seen more than once but under ten times. The gene calls are TRBV9 and TRBJ1-1, with 7 bases matching TRBD1. The CDR3 sequence is 13 residues long. J gave up 7 bases and V 3 bases, and 6 bases lay outside the gene matches. CDR1 is SGDLS, CDR2 YYNGEE, per germline. CDR3 nucleotide sequence: TGTGCCAGCAGCGATGGGACAGCCCATGAAGCTTTCTTT. Protein: CASSDGTAHEAFF.

The sample holds a few counts of this clonotype. The chain recombines TRBV5-1 with TRBJ2-3, with D possibly called TRBD1 or TRBD2 (5 bases each). The CDR3 is 14 amino acids. Germline CDR1 and CDR2: SGHRS and YFSETQ. Trimming took off 2 bases at V and 4 bases at J, with 11 bases between the two ends. In DNA, the CDR3 is TGCGCCAGCAGCTTAGGCCGGGGCGCAGATACGCAGTATTTT. Translated: CASSLGRGADTQYF.

This chain links TRBV19 with TRBJ1-5, with D uncertain. CDR1 is LNHDA, CDR2 SQIVND, per germline (reference sequence). CDR3 size: 14 residues. V was pared by 4 bases and J by 0 bases, with 7 bases between. The CDR3 DNA is TGTGCCAGTAGTAGCAGGAGTAGCAATCAGCCCCAGCATTTT. Amino acids: CASSSRSSNQPQHF.

This chain links TRBV11-3 with TRBJ2-1; 9 bases align to TRBD2. J was trimmed by 10 bases and V by 0 bases; bases with no gene match: 4. Germline-derived CDR1 and CDR2 are SGHNT and YENEEA. The CDR3 is 14 residues long. In nucleotides, the CDR3 is TGTGCCAGCAGCTTAGAAGGGACTAGCAGGGAGCAGTTCTTC. Protein product: CASSLEGTSREQFF.

In its sample, this clonotype was seen a few times. V and J are TRBV27 and TRBJ2-3; 10 bases map to TRBD1. CDR3 length: 14 amino acids. CDR1 is MNHEY, CDR2 SMNVEV, per germline (reference sequence). The V segment lost 1 base and the J segment 7 bases; nucleotides outside the gene matches: 2. The CDR3 here is CASSLWGQGNTQYF. The CDR3 DNA reads as TGTGCCAGCAGTTTATGGGGACAGGGGAATACGCAGTATTTT.

This clonotype appeared many times. The chain carries TRBV5-1 and TRBJ1-2; D perhaps matches TRBD1 (5 bases). Germline CDR1 and CDR2: SGHRS and YFSETQ. This CDR3 spans 13 amino acids. The V and J ends lost 2 bases and 5 bases respectively, with 10 bases between them. The CDR3 reads CASSLPGNYGYTF. CDR3 bases: TGCGCCAGCAGCTTACCAGGGAATTATGGCTACACCTTC.

The chain recombines TRBV12-3 or TRBV12-4 with TRBJ1-2, with D uncertain. This CDR3 region has 12 residues. V gave up 10 bases and J gave up 2 bases, with 11 bases separating them. The CDR3 DNA follows: TGTGCCATCCACGGGCCCAACTATGGCTACACCTTC. The encoded protein is CAIHGPNYGYTF.

The gene calls are TRBV9 and TRBJ2-6; D is unresolved. The CDR3 length is 14 residues. Germline CDR1 is SGDLS and CDR2 is YYNGEE. Trimming took off 1 base at V and 4 bases at J, with 6 bases between the two ends. CDR3: CASSVRAGANVLTF. The CDR3 region has the DNA TGTGCCAGCAGCGTAAGAGCCGGGGCCAACGTCCTGACTTTC. The full variable domain, rest sourced from reference TRBV9 and TRBJ2-6, is DSGVTQTPKHLITATGQRVTLRCSPRSGDLSVYWYQQSLDQGLQFLIQYYNGEERAKGNILERFSAQQFPDLHSELNLSSLELGDSALYFCASSVRAGANVLTFGAGSRLTVL.

The CDR3 DNA is TGCAGTGCTAGTGGGACAGGGAGTGGCTACACCTTC. As protein: CSASGTGSGYTF. The rearrangement links TRBV20-1 to TRBJ1-2; 9 bases align to TRBD1. This CDR3 is built from 12 residues. Unmatched junction bases numbered 3, after V lost 3 bases and J lost 7 bases. The germline CDR1 and CDR2 sequences are DFQATT and SNEGSKA (reference sequence).

This clonotype showed up many times. This chain links TRBV20-1 with TRBJ2-1; 8 nucleotides align to TRBD2. With 0 bases clipped from V and 3 bases from J, the junction kept 1 base outside the gene matches. Germline V gene lookup returns CDR1 DFQATT and CDR2 SNEGSKA (reference sequence). CDR3 length equals 14 residues. The CDR3 loop is CSARESGSYNEQFF. As DNA, the CDR3 is TGCAGTGCTAGAGAAAGCGGGAGCTACAATGAGCAGTTCTTC.

DNA for the CDR3: TGCAGTGCTAGATCTATGACTAGCGGGAGTAGGGAGACCCAGTACTTC. The encoded protein is CSARSMTSGSRETQYF. The chain uses TRBV20-1 and TRBJ2-5, with 12 bases matching TRBD2. Germline V gene lookup returns CDR1 DFQATT and CDR2 SNEGSKA (reference sequence). The CDR3 runs to 16 residues. With 2 bases clipped from V and 5 bases from J, the junction kept 9 bases outside the gene matches.

The J gene is TRBJ1-5, the V gene TRBV6-6; TRBD1 is a possible D gene (6 bases). Germline V gives CDR1 MNHNY, CDR2 SVGAGI (reference sequence). There are 14 residues in the CDR3. V was trimmed by 2 bases and J by 3 bases, leaving 8 bases between them. The CDR3 sequence is CASSYDRINQPQHF. CDR3 DNA sequence: TGTGCCAGCAGTTACGACAGGATCAATCAGCCCCAGCATTTT.

A few counts support this clonotype. The genes are TRBV7-2 and TRBJ1-1; 7 positions match TRBD1. CDR3 length equals 14 residues. V shed 5 bases, J shed 6 bases, and the junction held 9 bases outside the gene matches. The germline CDR1 and CDR2 sequences are SGHTA and FQGNSA. The CDR3, as DNA: TGTGCCAGCAGCCTCCGGACAGGTTCGTCTGAAGCTTTCTTT. Protein product: CASSLRTGSSEAFF.

This clonotype was counted only a few times. The rearrangement links TRBV5-1 to TRBJ2-2; possibly TRBD1 for D (6 bases). V was trimmed by 4 bases and J by 3 bases, leaving 10 bases between them. CDR3 length: 14 amino acids. In germline, CDR1 is SGHRS, CDR2 YFSETQ. As DNA, the CDR3 is TGCGCCAGCAGCACCCGGACAGACACCGGGGAGCTGTTTTTT. Translation: CASSTRTDTGELFF.

This clonotype was counted ten times or more. The rearrangement uses TRBV5-1 and TRBJ2-2; 9 bases align to TRBD1. CDR3 length: 16 residues. Trimming at V came to 0 bases and at J to 3 bases, leaving 3 bases not matched to a gene. Germline assignment: CDR1 SGHRS and CDR2 YFSETQ. The CDR3 region has the DNA TGCGCCAGCAGCTTGGTTTGGACAGGGGACACCGGGGAGCTGTTTTTT. This gives the protein CASSLVWTGDTGELFF.

V and J are TRBV6-5 and TRBJ2-3; perhaps TRBD2 as D (5 bases). CDR1 and CDR2 (germline): MNHEY, SVGAGI. V dropped 4 bases and J dropped 4 bases, with 12 bases sitting between them. This CDR3 has 14 residues. The chain's CDR3 is CASSSAGWADTQYF. In nucleotides, the CDR3 is TGTGCCAGCAGTTCCGCGGGTTGGGCAGATACGCAGTATTTT.

The chain uses TRBV6-5 and TRBJ1-1; D not certain. Germline-derived CDR1 and CDR2 are MNHEY and SVGAGI. There are 15 residues in the CDR3. The V end lost 1 base, the J end lost 1 base, and 10 bases lay between the germline ends. The CDR3 spells CASSYWSAGNTEAFF. The CDR3 nucleotides are TGTGCCAGCAGTTACTGGTCGGCGGGGAACACTGAAGCTTTCTTT.

There are a few counts of this clonotype. The chain links TRBV20-1 to TRBJ1-6, with D unclear. The CDR3 consists of 12 residues. Germline lookup yields CDR1 DFQATT and CDR2 SNEGSKA (reference sequence). The ends were cut back, 5 bases at V and 4 bases at J, with 6 bases in the middle. The CDR3 DNA sequence: TGCAGTGCTTGGGGTTATAATTCACCCCTCCACTTT. It translates to CSAWGYNSPLHF.

The sample holds a few counts of this clonotype. This rearrangement joins TRBV7-3 to TRBJ2-3, with 10 positions matching TRBD2. The CDR3 totals 16 residues. The ends lost 4 bases at V and 3 bases at J; junction bases unmatched: 7. The V gene's germline CDR1 is SGHTA and CDR2 FQGTGA. This chain's CDR3 is CASSYSSGRRTDTQYF. The CDR3 nucleotides read TGTGCCAGCAGCTACTCTAGCGGGAGACGGACAGATACGCAGTATTTT.

The chain uses TRBV6-5 and TRBJ2-1, with 7 bases lining up with TRBD1. Germline V gene data show CDR1 as MNHEY and CDR2 as SVGAGI. J lost 6 bases, V lost 8 bases, and 13 bases had no gene match. This CDR3 is built from 15 residues. Written as DNA, the CDR3 is TGTGCCAGCGGGTTGGCTGAGGGGGCGGGCAATGAGCAGTTCTTC. Its translation: CASGLAEGAGNEQFF.

The chain joins TRBV20-1 to TRBJ2-1, with D unresolved. Trimming left V 0 bases short and J 6 bases short, with 9 bases between. Looked up from germline, CDR1 is DFQATT and CDR2 is SNEGSKA (reference sequence). CDR3 length equals 13 residues. This CDR3 reads CSARDFSANEQFF. DNA of the CDR3: TGCAGTGCTAGAGATTTTTCCGCCAATGAGCAGTTCTTC.

The V call is TRBV12-3 or TRBV12-4, the J call TRBJ1-5, with a tentative D call TRBD1 (6 bases). The CDR3 covers 13 residues. V was clipped by 5 bases and J by 5 bases, with 10 bases between them. This chain's CDR3 is CASSGQLDQPQHF. The CDR3 DNA sequence: TGTGCCAGCAGTGGACAGCTAGATCAGCCCCAGCATTTT.

CDR3 in DNA: TGCAGCGTTGAACGGGCGGGAGAGGAAACTGAAGCTTTCTTT. Protein product: CSVERAGEETEAFF. V and J are TRBV29-1 and TRBJ1-1; D is undetermined. The CDR3 runs to 14 residues. CDR1 is SQVTM and CDR2 is ANQGSEA in the germline V gene. The ends were cut back, 2 bases at V and 5 bases at J, with 15 bases in the middle. Complete variable domain (other parts from reference TRBV29-1 and TRBJ1-1): SAVISQKPSRDICQRGTSLTIQCQVDSQVTMMFWYRQQPGQSLTLIATANQGSEATYESGFVIDKFPISRPNLTFSTLTVSNMSPEDSSIYLCSVERAGEETEAFFGQGTRLTVV.

This clonotype showed up just a few times. The J gene is TRBJ1-6, the V gene TRBV2; D may be TRBD1 (5 bases). This CDR3 is built from 13 residues. The ends were cut back, 6 bases at V and 9 bases at J, with 12 bases in the middle. The germline V gene encodes CDR1 SNHLY and CDR2 FYNNEI. CDR3 sequence reads: CASSERQTSPLHF. CDR3 sequence (DNA): TGTGCCAGCAGCGAAAGACAGACTTCACCCCTCCACTTT.

This clonotype was found many times. The V and J genes are TRBV12-3 or TRBV12-4 and TRBJ2-5; D is perhaps TRBD2 (6 bases). V was cut by 5 bases and J by 5 bases, with 18 bases left in between. There are 15 residues in the CDR3. The CDR3 sequence: CASSPGGPLVETQYF. The CDR3 DNA reads as TGTGCCAGCAGTCCCGGAGGGCCTCTGGTGGAGACCCAGTACTTC.

This clonotype was seen a few times. This chain links TRBV5-1 with TRBJ1-6; 7 bases agree with TRBD1. Trimming took 1 base from V and 7 from J; bases not matched to a gene: 2. The CDR3 loop spans 14 amino acids. CDR1 SGHRS and CDR2 YFSETQ come from the germline V gene. CDR3: CASSLTGANSPLHF. The CDR3 DNA sequence: TGCGCCAGCAGCTTGACAGGGGCGAATTCACCCCTCCACTTT.

This clonotype showed up just a few times. J is TRBJ2-5 and V is TRBV7-9; TRBD2 matches at 12 bases. Per the germline V gene, CDR1 is SEHNR and CDR2 is FQNEAQ (reference sequence). Trimming removed 5 bases from V and 4 bases from J; junction bases left unmatched: 5. This CDR3 is built from 15 residues. The CDR3 loop reads CASSRLAGEGETQYF. The CDR3 region has the DNA TGTGCCAGCAGCCGACTAGCGGGAGAGGGAGAGACCCAGTACTTC.

This clonotype was counted between two and nine times. The J gene is TRBJ2-1, the V gene TRBV24-1, with a tentative D call TRBD1 (6 bases). Trimming removed 1 base at V and 2 bases at J, with 11 bases between. This CDR3 has 16 amino acids. Germline assignment: CDR1 KGHDR and CDR2 SFDVKD. The DNA of the CDR3 is TGTGCCACCAGTGATTTACAGGGCGAAACCTACAATGAGCAGTTCTTC. Translation: CATSDLQGETYNEQFF.

This clonotype was seen only a few times. V gene TRBV4-1 combines with J gene TRBJ2-5, with 7 bases fitting TRBD1. V dropped 5 bases and J dropped 6; count of bases not matched to a gene: 15. CDR3 length: 16 amino acids. Germline V gives CDR1 MGHRA, CDR2 YSYEKL. CDR3 sequence reads: CASSISETGWGKTQYF. The DNA of the CDR3 is TGCGCCAGCAGCATAAGCGAGACAGGGTGGGGAAAGACCCAGTACTTC.

This clonotype was seen a handful of times. The rearrangement uses TRBV12-3 or TRBV12-4 and TRBJ1-2, with D uncertain. The CDR3 is 12 amino acids. The V and J ends lost 7 bases and 4 bases respectively, with 10 bases between them. Written as DNA, the CDR3 is TGTGCCAGCAACGACCTGCTCTATGGCTACACCTTC. Protein sequence: CASNDLLYGYTF.

This clonotype was seen ten or more times. The V gene is TRBV12-3 or TRBV12-4, the J gene TRBJ1-1, with a weak D call TRBD1 (5 bases). V lost 3 bases and J lost 4, with 15 bases in between. The CDR3 sequence is 15 residues long. CDR3 in amino acids: CASSFGALRTTEAFF. In nucleotides, the CDR3 is TGTGCCAGCAGTTTCGGGGCCCTACGGACCACTGAAGCTTTCTTT.